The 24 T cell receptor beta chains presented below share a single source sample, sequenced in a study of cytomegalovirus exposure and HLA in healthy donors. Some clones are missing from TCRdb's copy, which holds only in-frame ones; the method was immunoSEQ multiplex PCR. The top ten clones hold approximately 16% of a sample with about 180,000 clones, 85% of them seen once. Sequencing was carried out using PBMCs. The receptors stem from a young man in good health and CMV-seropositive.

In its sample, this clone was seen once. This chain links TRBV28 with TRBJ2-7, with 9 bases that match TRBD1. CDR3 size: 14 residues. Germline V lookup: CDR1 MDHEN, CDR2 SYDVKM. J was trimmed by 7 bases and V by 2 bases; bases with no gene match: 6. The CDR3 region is CASSLGDRDGEQYF. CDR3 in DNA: TGTGCCAGCAGTTTAGGGGACAGGGACGGAGAGCAGTACTTC.

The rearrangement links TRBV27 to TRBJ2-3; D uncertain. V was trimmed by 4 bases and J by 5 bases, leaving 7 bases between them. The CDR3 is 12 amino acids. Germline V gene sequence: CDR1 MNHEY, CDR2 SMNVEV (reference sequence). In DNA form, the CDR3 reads TGTGCCAGCAGTTCCTACGGAGATACGCAGTATTTT. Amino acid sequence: CASSSYGDTQYF.

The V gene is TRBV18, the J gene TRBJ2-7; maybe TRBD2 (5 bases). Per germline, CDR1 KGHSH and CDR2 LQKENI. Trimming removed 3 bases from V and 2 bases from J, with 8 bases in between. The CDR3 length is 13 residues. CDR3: CASSPGNTYEQYF. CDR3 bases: TGTGCCAGCTCACCCGGGAATACCTACGAGCAGTACTTC. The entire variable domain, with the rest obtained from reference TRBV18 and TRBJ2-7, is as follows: NAGVMQNPRHLVRRRGQEARLRCSPMKGHSHVYWYRQLPEEGLKFMVYLQKENIIDESGMPKERFSAEFPKEGPSILRIQQVVRGDSAAYFCASSPGNTYEQYFGPGTRLTVT.

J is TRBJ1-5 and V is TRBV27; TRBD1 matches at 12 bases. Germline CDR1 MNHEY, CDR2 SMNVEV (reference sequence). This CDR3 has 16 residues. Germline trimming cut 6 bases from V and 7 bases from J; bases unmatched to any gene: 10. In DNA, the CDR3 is TGTGCCAGCAGCGGGACGGGACAGGGGGCCCGGCAGCCCCAGCATTTT. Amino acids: CASSGTGQGARQPQHF.

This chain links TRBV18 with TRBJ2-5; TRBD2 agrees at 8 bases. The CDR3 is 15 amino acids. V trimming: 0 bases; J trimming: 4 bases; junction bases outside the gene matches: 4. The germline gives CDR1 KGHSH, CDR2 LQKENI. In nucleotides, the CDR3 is TGTGCCAGCTCACCACCGGGGCTAGCGGGAGAGACCCAGTACTTC. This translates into CASSPPGLAGETQYF.

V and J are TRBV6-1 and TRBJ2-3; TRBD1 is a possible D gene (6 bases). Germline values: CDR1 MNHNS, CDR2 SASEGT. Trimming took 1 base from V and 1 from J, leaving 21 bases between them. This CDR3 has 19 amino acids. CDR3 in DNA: TGTGCCAGCAGTGAAGTGTTAGAGTACAGGGCAGGGGGCACAGATACGCAGTATTTT. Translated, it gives CASSEVLEYRAGGTDTQYF.

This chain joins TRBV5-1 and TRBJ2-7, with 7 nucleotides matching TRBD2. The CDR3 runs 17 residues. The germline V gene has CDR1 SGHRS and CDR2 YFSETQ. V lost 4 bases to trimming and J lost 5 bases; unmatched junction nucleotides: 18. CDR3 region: CASSPSGPSGQWDEQYF. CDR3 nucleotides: TGCGCCAGCAGCCCGTCCGGTCCTAGCGGACAATGGGACGAGCAGTACTTC.

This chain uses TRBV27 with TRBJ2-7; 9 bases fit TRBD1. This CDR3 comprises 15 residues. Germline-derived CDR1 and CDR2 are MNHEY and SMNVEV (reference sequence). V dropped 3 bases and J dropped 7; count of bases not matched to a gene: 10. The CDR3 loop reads CASSLVPTGGGEQYF. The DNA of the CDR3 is TGTGCCAGCAGTTTGGTTCCTACAGGGGGCGGTGAGCAGTACTTC.

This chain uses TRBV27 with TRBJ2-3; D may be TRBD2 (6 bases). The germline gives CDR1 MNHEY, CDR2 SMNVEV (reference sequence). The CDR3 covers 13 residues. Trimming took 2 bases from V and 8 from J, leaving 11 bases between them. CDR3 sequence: CASSLKEGGTQYF. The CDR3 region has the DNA TGTGCCAGCAGTTTAAAGGAGGGAGGTACGCAGTATTTT.

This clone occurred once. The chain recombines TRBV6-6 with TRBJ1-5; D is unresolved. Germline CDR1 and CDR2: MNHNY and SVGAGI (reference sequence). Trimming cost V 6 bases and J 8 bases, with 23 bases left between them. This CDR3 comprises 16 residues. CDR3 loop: CASSHSGGMSVEPQHF. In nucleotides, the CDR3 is TGTGCCAGCAGCCACTCCGGCGGGATGAGCGTGGAGCCCCAGCATTTT.

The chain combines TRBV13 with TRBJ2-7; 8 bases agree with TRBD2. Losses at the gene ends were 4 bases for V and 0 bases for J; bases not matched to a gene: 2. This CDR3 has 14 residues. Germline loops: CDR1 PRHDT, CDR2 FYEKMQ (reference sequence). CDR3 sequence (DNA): TGTGCCAGCAGCTCGGGGGGGACCTCCTACGAGCAGTACTTC. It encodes CASSSGGTSYEQYF.

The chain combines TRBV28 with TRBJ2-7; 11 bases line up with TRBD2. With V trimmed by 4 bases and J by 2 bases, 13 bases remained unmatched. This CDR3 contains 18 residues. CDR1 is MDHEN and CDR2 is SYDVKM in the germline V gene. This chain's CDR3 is CASSSKLGLADKTYEQYF. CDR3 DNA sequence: TGTGCCAGCAGTTCGAAGTTGGGACTAGCGGACAAAACCTACGAGCAGTACTTC.

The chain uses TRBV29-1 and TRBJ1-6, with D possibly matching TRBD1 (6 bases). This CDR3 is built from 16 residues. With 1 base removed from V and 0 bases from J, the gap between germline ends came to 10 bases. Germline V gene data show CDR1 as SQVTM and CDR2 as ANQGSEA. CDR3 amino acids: CSVEAGDGSYNSPLHF. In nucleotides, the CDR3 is TGCAGCGTTGAAGCAGGGGACGGCTCCTATAATTCACCCCTCCACTTT.

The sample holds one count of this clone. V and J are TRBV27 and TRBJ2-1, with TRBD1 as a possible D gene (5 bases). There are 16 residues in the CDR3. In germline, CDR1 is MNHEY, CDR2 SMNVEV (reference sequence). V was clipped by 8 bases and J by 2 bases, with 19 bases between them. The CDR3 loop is CASLLGAGSPYNEQFF. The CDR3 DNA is TGTGCCAGCCTCCTAGGGGCAGGATCCCCCTACAATGAGCAGTTCTTC.

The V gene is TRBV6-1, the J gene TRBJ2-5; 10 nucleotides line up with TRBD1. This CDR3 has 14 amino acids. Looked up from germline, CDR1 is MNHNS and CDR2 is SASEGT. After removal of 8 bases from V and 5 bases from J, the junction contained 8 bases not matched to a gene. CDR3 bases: TGTGCCAGCTTTAGACAGGGGGCTAGGGAGACCCAGTACTTC. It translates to CASFRQGARETQYF.

The CDR3 coding sequence is TGTGCCAGCAGAACCTTAGCGGGGGAGAACTTAAAAGGGGATACGCAGTATTTT. Residues: CASRTLAGENLKGDTQYF. This rearrangement joins TRBV27 to TRBJ2-3, with 9 bases aligning to TRBD2. V trimming: 6 bases; J trimming: 6 bases; junction bases outside the gene matches: 19. The CDR3 extends over 18 amino acids. The V gene's germline CDR1 is MNHEY and CDR2 SMNVEV (reference sequence).

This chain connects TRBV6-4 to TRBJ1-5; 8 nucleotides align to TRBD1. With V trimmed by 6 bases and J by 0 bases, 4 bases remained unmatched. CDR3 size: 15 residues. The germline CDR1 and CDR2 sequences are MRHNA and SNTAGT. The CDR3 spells CASRDREYSNQPQHF. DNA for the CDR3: TGTGCCAGCAGGGACAGGGAGTATAGCAATCAGCCCCAGCATTTT.

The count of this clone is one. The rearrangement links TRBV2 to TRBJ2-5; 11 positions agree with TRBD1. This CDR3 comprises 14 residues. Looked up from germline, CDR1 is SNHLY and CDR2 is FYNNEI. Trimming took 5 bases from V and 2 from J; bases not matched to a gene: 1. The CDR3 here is CASSRDRGQETQYF. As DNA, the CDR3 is TGTGCCAGCAGTCGGGACAGGGGGCAAGAGACCCAGTACTTC.

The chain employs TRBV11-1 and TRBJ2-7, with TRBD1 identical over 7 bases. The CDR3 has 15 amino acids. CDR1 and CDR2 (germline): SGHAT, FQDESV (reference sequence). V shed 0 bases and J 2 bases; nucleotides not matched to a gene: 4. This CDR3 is CASSLATGSAYEQYF. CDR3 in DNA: TGTGCCAGCAGCTTAGCGACAGGGTCGGCCTACGAGCAGTACTTC.

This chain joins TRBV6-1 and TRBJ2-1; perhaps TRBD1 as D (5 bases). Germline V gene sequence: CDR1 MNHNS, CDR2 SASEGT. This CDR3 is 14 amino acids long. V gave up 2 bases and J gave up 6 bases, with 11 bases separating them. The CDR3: CASSESRRVNEQFF. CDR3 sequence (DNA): TGTGCCAGCAGTGAAAGTCGCAGGGTCAATGAGCAGTTCTTC.

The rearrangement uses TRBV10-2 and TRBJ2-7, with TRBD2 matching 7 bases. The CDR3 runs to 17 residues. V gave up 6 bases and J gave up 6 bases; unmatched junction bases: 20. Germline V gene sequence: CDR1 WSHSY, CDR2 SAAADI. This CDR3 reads CASRSPPTSRFRTEQYF. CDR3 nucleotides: TGCGCCAGCAGATCTCCACCGACTAGCAGGTTTCGAACCGAGCAGTACTTC.

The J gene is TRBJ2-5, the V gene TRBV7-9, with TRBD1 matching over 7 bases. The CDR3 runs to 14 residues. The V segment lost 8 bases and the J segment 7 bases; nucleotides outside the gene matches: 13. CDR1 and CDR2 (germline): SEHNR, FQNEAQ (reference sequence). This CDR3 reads CASQPGQLTGTQYF. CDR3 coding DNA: TGTGCCAGCCAACCGGGACAGCTCACGGGGACCCAGTACTTC.

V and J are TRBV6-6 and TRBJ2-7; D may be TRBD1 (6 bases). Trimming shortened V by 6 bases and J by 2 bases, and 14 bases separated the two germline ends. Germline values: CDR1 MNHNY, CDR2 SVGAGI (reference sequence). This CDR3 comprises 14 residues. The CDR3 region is CASSEQGPPYEQYF. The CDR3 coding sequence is TGTGCCAGCAGCGAACAGGGTCCTCCCTACGAGCAGTACTTC.

CDR3 nucleotides: TGCGCCAGCAGTCGTACACTAGGATCCTACGAGCAGTACTTC. Its protein is CASSRTLGSYEQYF. The chain joins TRBV5-1 to TRBJ2-7, with D possibly being TRBD2 (5 bases). V gave up 5 bases and J gave up 1 base, with 13 bases separating them. The CDR3 has 14 residues. Per germline, CDR1 SGHRS and CDR2 YFSETQ.